Included here is one TCR beta chain sequence, with context. Its antigen is unidentified. The source of the sample is a study of T cell responses to AZD1222 COVID-19 vaccine. About the research overall: Second-dose groups at about 4 or about 12 weeks were pooled.

Sequenced by immunoSEQ multiplex PCR; TCRdb stores in-frame clones only, minus some. This table has about 190,000 clones, roughly 92% appearing once. Study-level findings and limits: Females outnumbered males among donors, who were mostly white British; clonal diversity was possibly underestimated. As reported, nearly half of all spike-specific TCRs target variant regions that are unmutated. With dominance at 160-218 and 743-854, vaccine-associated CD4 TCRs spanned spike.

The sample in question was peripheral blood, obtained on day 0 of AZD1222 vaccination. The clonotype originates from an adult in good health.

DNA of the CDR3: TGTGCCAGCACCTCAGGGACGGCTGGAAACACCATATATTTT. Its protein product is CASTSGTAGNTIYF. This rearrangement joins TRBV28 to TRBJ1-3, with TRBD1 as a possible D gene (5 bases). The ends were cut back, 7 bases at V and 2 bases at J, with 12 bases in the middle. Germline V CDR1 and CDR2: MDHEN, SYDVKM. The CDR3 is 14 amino acids.